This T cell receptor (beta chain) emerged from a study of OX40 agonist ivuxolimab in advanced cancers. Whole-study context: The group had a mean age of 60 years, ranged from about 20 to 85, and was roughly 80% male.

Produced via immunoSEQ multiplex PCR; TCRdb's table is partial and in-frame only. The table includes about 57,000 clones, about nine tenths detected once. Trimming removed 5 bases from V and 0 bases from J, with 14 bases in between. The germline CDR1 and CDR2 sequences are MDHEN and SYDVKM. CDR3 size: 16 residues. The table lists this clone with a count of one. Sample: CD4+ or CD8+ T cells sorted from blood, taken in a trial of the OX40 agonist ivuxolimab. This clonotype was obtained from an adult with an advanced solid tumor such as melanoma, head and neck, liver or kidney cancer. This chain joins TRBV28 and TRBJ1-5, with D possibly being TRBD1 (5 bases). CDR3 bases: TGTGCCAGCAGTGGTCCGGGACGGCCTAGCAATCAGCCCCAGCATTTT. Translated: CASSGPGRPSNQPQHF.